The rows below give T cell receptor beta chains drawn from one sample of a study of cytomegalovirus exposure and HLA in healthy donors. Clones were sequenced by immunoSEQ multiplex PCR, and TCRdb holds only the in-frame ones, with some missing. The table lists approximately 140,000 clones, 70% to 80% of them singletons. Sequenced sample: PBMCs. All receptors come from a human donor in good health. CDR3s include the opening cysteine and the closing phenylalanine or tryptophan. D genes are given only for firm matches. Clone size is stated in some rows and not others, as once, few, many or a class when expanded.

CDR3: CASSPSGRGYNEQFF
DNA: TGTGCCAGTAGCCCTAGCGGGAGAGGGTACAATGAGCAGTTCTTC
size: few
D: TRBD2
J: TRBJ2-1
V: TRBV19

CDR3: CASSAPSSPRELFF
DNA: TGTGCCAGCAGCGCCCCTTCCTCCCCCCGGGAGCTGTTTTTT
size: -
D: -
J: TRBJ2-2
V: TRBV9

CDR3: CATSRDLRGRAGELFF
DNA: TGTGCCACCAGCAGAGATCTGAGGGGGCGGGCCGGGGAGCTGTTTTTT
size: -
D: TRBD1
J: TRBJ2-2
V: TRBV15

CDR3: CASSLGLIPEETQYF
DNA: TGCGCCAGCAGCTTGGGACTCATACCCGAAGAGACCCAGTACTTC
size: -
D: -
J: TRBJ2-5
V: TRBV5-1

CDR3: CASRERGLLSGNTIYF
DNA: TGTGCCAGCAGGGAAAGGGGTTTGCTCTCTGGAAACACCATATATTTT
size: -
D: -
J: TRBJ1-3
V: TRBV6-1

CDR3: CASSSTGGNQPQHF
DNA: TGTGCCAGCAGCTCCACAGGGGGCAATCAGCCCCAGCATTTT
size: -
D: TRBD1
J: TRBJ1-5
V: TRBV7-8

CDR3: CASSYLHSYEQYF
DNA: TGTGCCAGCAGCTACCTTCACTCCTACGAGCAGTACTTC
size: -
D: -
J: TRBJ2-7
V: TRBV2

CDR3: CASSSGGMSSYNEQFF
DNA: TGTGCCAGCAGTTCGGGGGGGATGAGCTCCTACAATGAGCAGTTCTTC
size: -
D: TRBD2
J: TRBJ2-1
V: TRBV6-5

CDR3: CASSPSSGRVDNQPQHF
DNA: TGTGCCAGCAGTCCATCCTCGGGAAGGGTGGACAATCAGCCCCAGCATTTT
size: few
D: -
J: TRBJ1-5
V: TRBV28

CDR3: CSATSNTEAFF
DNA: TGCAGTGCTACTTCGAACACTGAAGCTTTCTTT
size: -
D: -
J: TRBJ1-1
V: TRBV20-1

CDR3: CASSSAGLMPPYNEQFF
DNA: TGTGCCAGCAGCTCAGCGGGACTTATGCCCCCCTACAATGAGCAGTTCTTC
size: -
D: TRBD2
J: TRBJ2-1
V: TRBV7-8

CDR3: CASSQGGYQPQHF
DNA: TGTGCCAGCAGCCAGGGGGGCTATCAGCCCCAGCATTTT
size: -
D: TRBD1
J: TRBJ1-5
V: TRBV6-1

CDR3: CASSPHPGEGTEAFF
DNA: TGTGCCAGCAGCCCTCATCCAGGGGAGGGCACTGAAGCTTTCTTT
size: once
D: -
J: TRBJ1-1
V: TRBV7-7

CDR3: CASSDRLSYEQYF
DNA: TGTGCCAGCAGTGATCGCCTCTCCTACGAGCAGTACTTC
size: -
D: -
J: TRBJ2-7
V: TRBV6-1

CDR3: CASSSGTGGTEAFF
DNA: TGTGCCAGCAGTTCCGGGACAGGGGGTACTGAAGCTTTCTTT
size: few
D: TRBD1
J: TRBJ1-1
V: TRBV7-9

CDR3: CASSPAPVAETQYF
DNA: TGCGCCAGCAGTCCGGCCCCCGTAGCGGAGACCCAGTACTTC
size: -
D: -
J: TRBJ2-5
V: TRBV5-1

CDR3: CASSFTYEQYF
DNA: TGTGCCAGCAGCTTTACCTACGAGCAGTACTTC
size: once
D: -
J: TRBJ2-7
V: TRBV7-3

CDR3: CATSADRVIGDGYTF
DNA: TGTGCCACCAGCGCCGACAGGGTAATAGGAGATGGCTACACCTTC
size: -
D: TRBD1
J: TRBJ1-2
V: TRBV15

CDR3: CASISFSRMNTEAFF
DNA: TGTGCCAGCATCAGCTTTTCCAGGATGAACACTGAAGCTTTCTTT
size: -
D: -
J: TRBJ1-1
V: TRBV28

CDR3: CASSYYSRLNYGYTF
DNA: TGTGCCAGCAGTTACTATTCCCGGTTGAACTATGGCTACACCTTC
size: -
D: -
J: TRBJ1-2
V: TRBV6-5

CDR3: CASSFYRPSPEAFF
DNA: TGTGCCAGCAGCTTTTACAGGCCCAGCCCTGAAGCTTTCTTT
size: once
D: -
J: TRBJ1-1
V: TRBV5-6

CDR3: CAWSVLPGGMSGNTIYF
DNA: TGTGCCTGGAGTGTACTTCCAGGGGGTATGTCTGGAAACACCATATATTTT
size: -
D: TRBD1
J: TRBJ1-3
V: TRBV30

CDR3: CASGSGRGNIDEQFF
DNA: TGTGCCAGCGGTAGCGGGAGGGGTAATATCGATGAGCAGTTCTTC
size: -
D: TRBD2
J: TRBJ2-1
V: TRBV28

CDR3: CASRGNNQPQHF
DNA: TGTGCCAGCCGGGGGAACAATCAGCCCCAGCATTTT
size: -
D: -
J: TRBJ1-5
V: TRBV27

CDR3: CASSLGQGLSPLHF
DNA: TGTGCCAGCAGCTTGGGACAGGGGCTTTCACCCCTCCACTTT
size: -
D: TRBD1
J: TRBJ1-6
V: TRBV5-6

CDR3: CASSYSQLNTGELFF
DNA: TGTGCCAGCAGTTATTCCCAGTTGAACACCGGGGAGCTGTTTTTT
size: -
D: -
J: TRBJ2-2
V: TRBV6-5

CDR3: CASSFGGGTEAFF
DNA: TGTGCCAGCAGTTTCGGTGGTGGCACTGAAGCTTTCTTT
size: -
D: -
J: TRBJ1-1
V: TRBV28

CDR3: CASSSPGRGSGYTF
DNA: TGTGCCAGCAGTTCCCCCGGGCGGGGGAGCGGCTACACCTTC
size: -
D: -
J: TRBJ1-2
V: TRBV27

CDR3: CASNNRGRDEQYF
DNA: TGTGCCAGCAATAACAGGGGGCGAGACGAGCAGTACTTC
size: -
D: TRBD1
J: TRBJ2-7
V: TRBV5-4

CDR3: CASSGRDRTYNEQFF
DNA: TGTGCCAGCAGTGGCCGGGACAGAACCTACAATGAGCAGTTCTTC
size: -
D: TRBD1
J: TRBJ2-1
V: TRBV2

CDR3: CASSLELRENQPQHF
DNA: TGTGCCAGCAGCTTAGAGTTAAGGGAGAATCAGCCCCAGCATTTT
size: -
D: -
J: TRBJ1-5
V: TRBV7-2

CDR3: CASSILFQARGFYGYTF
DNA: TGTGCCAGTAGTATCTTGTTTCAGGCCCGGGGATTCTATGGCTACACCTTC
size: -
D: -
J: TRBJ1-2
V: TRBV19

CDR3: CASSLGVQDNSPLHF
DNA: TGTGCCAGCAGCTTAGGAGTCCAAGATAATTCACCCCTCCACTTT
size: -
D: -
J: TRBJ1-6
V: TRBV5-5

CDR3: CSVEDRAGGVGNTIYF
DNA: TGCAGCGTTGAAGATCGAGCGGGGGGCGTGGGAAACACCATATATTTT
size: -
D: -
J: TRBJ1-3
V: TRBV29-1

CDR3: CASSKGLAGIETQYF
DNA: TGTGCCAGCAGCAAGGGACTAGCGGGAATAGAGACCCAGTACTTC
size: -
D: TRBD2
J: TRBJ2-5
V: TRBV5-8

CDR3: CATSRVPGQTSYEQYF
DNA: TGTGCCACCAGCAGAGTCCCGGGACAGACTTCCTACGAGCAGTACTTC
size: -
D: TRBD1
J: TRBJ2-7
V: TRBV15

CDR3: CASSLEGTSTQTQYF
DNA: TGTGCCAGCAGTTTAGAAGGGACTAGCACCCAGACCCAGTACTTC
size: -
D: TRBD2
J: TRBJ2-5
V: TRBV27

CDR3: CASSLGQAKPYEQYF
DNA: TGTGCCAGCAGCTTGGGACAGGCTAAACCCTACGAGCAGTACTTC
size: few
D: -
J: TRBJ2-7
V: TRBV5-8

CDR3: CASSTLAGAYEQYF
DNA: TGTGCCAGTAGTACCCTAGCGGGGGCGTACGAGCAGTACTTC
size: -
D: TRBD2
J: TRBJ2-7
V: TRBV19

CDR3: CASSFDSTEAFF
DNA: TGTGCCAGCAGCTTCGACAGCACTGAAGCTTTCTTT
size: -
D: -
J: TRBJ1-1
V: TRBV11-2

CDR3: CASSPRGGPLGDQPQHF
DNA: TGTGCCAGCAGTCCCCGGGGGGGGCCTCTTGGAGATCAGCCCCAGCATTTT
size: -
D: -
J: TRBJ1-5
V: TRBV27